A single sample gave rise to the 7 T cell receptor beta chains below, sequenced in a study of CD8 T cells in ankylosing spondylitis. TCRdb re-called the 5' RACE reads with MiXCR, one entry per CDR3 protein. The table shows some 200,000 distinct CDR3 sequences, with roughly 24% occurring only once. Source material: blood, either unsorted or a sorted T cell fraction (not recorded which). These receptor sequences come from a male donor with ankylosing spondylitis or in good health (not recorded which).

V is TRBV29-1 and J is TRBJ2-5; D tentatively fits TRBD1 or TRBD2 (5 bases each). Deletions cut 3 bases from V and 5 bases from J, with 13 bases between. The germline gives CDR1 SQVTM, CDR2 ANQGSEA. The CDR3 totals 13 residues. The CDR3 nucleotides read TGCAGCGTTGAGCGGGCCGAGGGGGAGACCCAGTACTTC. Its protein product is CSVERAEGETQYF.

Points on this clonotype: Because it lacks the conserved phenylalanine or tryptophan at the end, this CDR3 is likely a read error. The chain links TRBV5-1 to TRBJ2-7, with TRBD2 matching 7 bases. Per germline, CDR1 SGHRS and CDR2 YFSETQ. V was pared by 4 bases and J by 2 bases, with 3 bases of the junction left unmatched. The CDR3 spans 13 residues. CDR3 sequence (DNA): TGCGCCAGCAGCCGGGACTACCCCTACGAGCAGTACTAC. Amino acids: CASSRDYPYEQYY.

The sample holds many counts of this clonotype. This chain joins TRBV24-1 and TRBJ2-1; possibly TRBD1 or TRBD2 for D (5 bases each). CDR3 length equals 14 residues. V lost 4 bases and J 6 bases, leaving 12 bases between the germline ends. Looked up from germline, CDR1 is KGHDR and CDR2 is SFDVKD. The CDR3 DNA sequence: TGTGCCACCAGTGACCCGGGGCTCACCAATGAGCAGTTCTTC. Amino acid sequence: CATSDPGLTNEQFF.

This sequence joins TRBV10-3 and TRBJ2-2, with unresolved D. From germline, CDR1 is ENHRY and CDR2 SYGVKD. The CDR3 contains 13 residues. The V end was cut by 5 bases, the J end by 4 bases, with 8 bases between. CDR3 in amino acids: CAISLTSTGELFF. CDR3 coding DNA: TGTGCCATCAGTCTAACAAGCACCGGGGAGCTGTTTTTT.

This clonotype was seen many times. The chain joins TRBV5-1 to TRBJ2-1, with 8 bases identical to TRBD2. J lost 9 bases, V lost 2 bases, and 4 bases had no gene match. Germline CDR1 is SGHRS and CDR2 is YFSETQ. This CDR3 has 13 amino acids. CDR3 sequence: CASSFPGGGEQFF. CDR3 in DNA: TGCGCCAGCAGCTTCCCCGGGGGGGGTGAGCAGTTCTTC. The full variable domain, in which reference TRBV5-1 and TRBJ2-1 provide the parts outside the CDR3, is KAGVTQTPRYLIKTRGQQVTLSCSPISGHRSVSWYQQTPGQGLQFLFEYFSETQRNKGNFPGRFSGRQFSNSRSEMNVSTLELGDSALYLCASSFPGGGEQFFGPGTRLTVL.

This clonotype was observed a few times. The CDR3 coding sequence is TGCAGTGCTGGGACTAGGCCCAATGAGCAGTTCTTC. Its translation is CSAGTRPNEQFF. The V call is TRBV20-1, the J call TRBJ2-1, with 8 bases identical to TRBD2. Per the germline V gene, CDR1 is DFQATT and CDR2 is SNEGSKA (reference sequence). The V gene end was trimmed by 5 bases and the J gene end by 6 bases; junction bases not matched to a gene: 3. CDR3 length: 12 amino acids.

Ten or more counts support this clonotype. The J gene is TRBJ2-1, the V gene TRBV3-1, with a possible D match to TRBD2 (6 bases). The germline CDR1 and CDR2 sequences are LGHDT and YNNKEL (reference sequence). The CDR3 extends over 15 amino acids. Trimming took 3 bases from V and 4 from J, leaving 13 bases between them. The CDR3 DNA sequence: TGTGCCAGCAGCCATGGGACTTCTCCATACAATGAGCAGTTCTTC. As protein: CASSHGTSPYNEQFF.